The next 18 T cell receptor beta chains were all read from a single sample in a study of Graves' ophthalmopathy and Graves' hyperthyroidism. The authors amplified TCR beta CDR3 regions from RNA transcripts. The first-round RT-PCR employed HTBI primers together with the Qiagen OneStep RT-PCR kit. A multiplex PCR was then performed as the second round. TCRdb re-derived calls from the multiplex PCR reads in MiXCR, one entry per CDR3 protein. The sample has hundreds of thousands of distinct CDR3 sequences, about 40% seen once. Input material: peripheral blood. These receptors came from an adult man with Graves' ophthalmopathy.

This clonotype was seen at least ten times. The V call is TRBV10-2, the J call TRBJ1-6; D unresolved. The CDR3 sequence is 12 residues long. Germline V gene data show CDR1 as WSHSY and CDR2 as SAAADI. V shed 4 bases and J shed 10 bases, with 8 bases lying between them. The CDR3 is CASSAGRSPLHF. In DNA, the CDR3 is TGCGCCAGCAGTGCGGGGAGATCACCCCTCCACTTT.

This clonotype was detected many times. The chain employs TRBV20-1 and TRBJ1-1; D not certain. The CDR3 is 11 amino acids. V was cut by 5 bases and J by 3 bases, with 7 bases left in between. CDR1 is DFQATT and CDR2 is SNEGSKA in the germline V gene (reference sequence). CDR3 nucleotides: TGCAGTGCTCAACGTGACACTGAAGCTTTCTTT. Encoded protein: CSAQRDTEAFF.

The chain recombines TRBV2 with TRBJ2-7; D gene uncertain. Germline CDR1 and CDR2: SNHLY and FYNNEI. This CDR3 region has 15 residues. The V and J ends lost 2 bases and 3 bases respectively, with 14 bases between them. CDR3 bases: TGTGCCAGCAGTGAAAGTCGGTCTTTGGTCTACGAGCAGTACTTC. Amino acids: CASSESRSLVYEQYF.

This clonotype was detected ten times or more. The chain uses TRBV7-2 and TRBJ2-2; D gene ambiguous. V was trimmed by 1 base and J by 5 bases, leaving 11 bases between them. The CDR3 extends over 15 amino acids. CDR1 SGHTA and CDR2 FQGNSA come from the germline V gene. The CDR3 spells CASSLGAGRTGELFF. DNA of the CDR3: TGTGCCAGCAGCTTAGGGGCAGGTCGAACCGGGGAGCTGTTTTTT.

This chain joins TRBV9 and TRBJ2-3; D gene unclear. V lost 4 bases, J lost 2 bases, and 8 bases lay in between. CDR1 is SGDLS and CDR2 is YYNGEE in the germline V gene. This CDR3 spans 13 amino acids. CDR3 sequence: CASSFDTTDTQYF. The CDR3 region has the DNA TGTGCCAGCAGCTTTGACACCACAGATACGCAGTATTTT.

This clonotype was seen at least ten times. V is TRBV7-8 and J is TRBJ2-2; D not certain. Germline V gene sequence: CDR1 SGHVS, CDR2 FQNEAQ. CDR3 size: 14 residues. Trimming removed 3 bases from V and 5 bases from J, with 10 bases in between. As DNA, the CDR3 is TGTGCCAGCAGCTTCGCCTTGGGGACCGGGGAGCTGTTTTTT. Amino acids: CASSFALGTGELFF.

Many counts were recorded for this clonotype. The rearrangement uses TRBV6-6 and TRBJ2-7; 13 bases match TRBD2. The CDR3 has 16 residues. Germline trimming cut 2 bases from V and 6 bases from J; bases unmatched to any gene: 7. CDR1 is MNHNY, CDR2 SVGAGI, per germline (reference sequence). DNA of the CDR3: TGTGCCAGCAGTTACCGCCAGACTAGCGGGAGGACCGAGCAGTACTTC. It yields the protein CASSYRQTSGRTEQYF.

V and J are TRBV20-1 and TRBJ1-2; D unresolved. Germline V gene lookup returns CDR1 DFQATT and CDR2 SNEGSKA (reference sequence). CDR3 length: 10 residues. V was clipped by 2 bases and J by 8 bases, with 6 bases between them. Written as DNA, the CDR3 is TGCAGTGCTAGACCGCGGGGCTACACCTTC. Encoded protein: CSARPRGYTF.

Only a few counts were recorded for this clonotype. The chain couples TRBV6-2 or TRBV6-3 to TRBJ1-2; 7 bases are shared with TRBD1. V shed 6 bases, J shed 6 bases, and the junction held 19 bases outside the gene matches. The CDR3 length is 17 residues. The V gene's germline CDR1 is MNHEY and CDR2 SVGEGT. CDR3 bases: TGTGCCAGCAGACCCTCCCTGACGAATACAGGGGTTAATGGCTACACCTTC. It translates to CASRPSLTNTGVNGYTF.

There are a few counts of this clonotype. V and J are TRBV12-3 or TRBV12-4 and TRBJ1-5; 10 nucleotides agree with TRBD1. This CDR3 contains 16 residues. After removal of 6 bases from V and 4 bases from J, the junction contained 9 bases not matched to a gene. CDR3 sequence: CASRPGTGAGNQPQHF. In DNA, the CDR3 is TGTGCCAGCAGACCGGGGACAGGGGCGGGTAATCAGCCCCAGCATTTT.

The chain combines TRBV7-9 with TRBJ2-6; 12 positions agree with TRBD1. CDR1 is SEHNR, CDR2 FQNEAQ, per germline (reference sequence). CDR3 length: 16 amino acids. With V trimmed by 3 bases and J by 5 bases, 2 bases remained unmatched. The CDR3 region has the DNA TGTGCCAGCAGCTTGGGACAGGGGGCTAGGGCCAACGTCCTGACTTTC. It is translated as CASSLGQGARANVLTF.

Many counts were recorded for this clonotype. The CDR3: CASSNAGVSYEQYF. DNA for the CDR3: TGTGCCAGCAGTAACGCGGGGGTTTCCTACGAGCAGTACTTC. The rearrangement joins TRBV7-2 to TRBJ2-7; 7 positions match TRBD2. Germline V gives CDR1 SGHTA, CDR2 FQGNSA. The CDR3 runs 14 residues. V was clipped by 6 bases and J by 1 base; unmatched bases: 6.

This clonotype was counted only a few times. The chain links TRBV5-1 to TRBJ2-5, with 7 bases identical to TRBD1. There are 15 residues in the CDR3. Germline trimming cut 0 bases from V and 2 bases from J; bases unmatched to any gene: 4. The V gene's germline CDR1 is SGHRS and CDR2 YFSETQ. The CDR3, as DNA: TGCGCCAGCAGCTTGGCGCCGGGACAGCAAGAGACCCAGTACTTC. Translating it yields CASSLAPGQQETQYF.

This clonotype occurred many times. The chain uses TRBV13 and TRBJ1-3, with D hard to call. The CDR3 runs 14 residues. Germline assignment: CDR1 PRHDT and CDR2 FYEKMQ (reference sequence). V was cut by 5 bases and J by 3 bases, with 11 bases left in between. The CDR3 coding sequence is TGTGCCAGCAGCCCCGAGGGTAATGGAAACACCATATATTTT. Encoded protein: CASSPEGNGNTIYF.

CDR3 DNA: TGTGCCAGCACTCGGACAGGGCCTGGGACCGGGGAGCTGTTTTTT. Translation gives CASTRTGPGTGELFF. The chain recombines TRBV7-8 with TRBJ2-2; 8 nucleotides line up with TRBD1. V lost 7 bases and J lost 5; bases outside the gene matches: 9. The CDR3 sequence is 15 residues long. CDR1 SGHVS and CDR2 FQNEAQ come from the germline V gene.

Many counts were recorded for this clonotype. The chain has TRBV20-1 and TRBJ1-5, with 7 bases lining up with TRBD1. CDR3 length equals 14 residues. Germline CDR1 reads DFQATT; CDR2 reads SNEGSKA (reference sequence). The V segment lost 5 bases and the J segment 7 bases; nucleotides outside the gene matches: 11. CDR3 residues: CSAVLGQAIQPQHF. CDR3 nucleotides: TGCAGTGCTGTCTTAGGACAGGCAATCCAGCCCCAGCATTTT.

This clonotype has at least ten counts. The rearrangement uses TRBV19 and TRBJ1-4; 7 nucleotides align to TRBD1. The trim removed 7 bases at V and 4 bases at J, leaving 9 bases unmatched. Germline V gene data show CDR1 as LNHDA and CDR2 as SQIVND (reference sequence). The CDR3 spans 15 residues. The chain's CDR3 is CASTMGTANNEKLFF. The CDR3 region has the DNA TGTGCCAGTACCATGGGGACAGCCAATAATGAAAAACTGTTTTTT.

This clonotype was counted once. V usage is TRBV12-5 and J usage is TRBJ1-6, with 8 bases aligning to TRBD1. The length of the CDR3 is 14 residues. Germline V gene data show CDR1 as LGHNT and CDR2 as FRNRAP. The CDR3 is CAIRRGTGDLPLHF. As DNA, the CDR3 is TGTGCCATCAGGCGCGGGACAGGAGATTTGCCCCTCCACTTT.